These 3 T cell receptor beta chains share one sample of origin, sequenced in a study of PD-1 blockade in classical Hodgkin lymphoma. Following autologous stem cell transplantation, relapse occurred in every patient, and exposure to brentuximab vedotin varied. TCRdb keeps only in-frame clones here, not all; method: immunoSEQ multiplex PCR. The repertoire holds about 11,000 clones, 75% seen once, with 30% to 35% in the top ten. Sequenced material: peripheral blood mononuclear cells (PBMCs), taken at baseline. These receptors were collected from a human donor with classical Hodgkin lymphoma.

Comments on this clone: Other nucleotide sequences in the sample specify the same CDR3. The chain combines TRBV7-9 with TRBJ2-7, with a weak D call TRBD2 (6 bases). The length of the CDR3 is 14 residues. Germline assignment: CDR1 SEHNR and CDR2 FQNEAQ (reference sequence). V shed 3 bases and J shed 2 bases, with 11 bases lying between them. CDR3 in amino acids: CASSLTGVTYEQYV. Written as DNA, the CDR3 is TGTGCCAGCAGCTTGACGGGAGTCACCTACGAGCAGTACGTC.

CDR3 sequence: CASSFRIYGYTF. CDR3 DNA sequence: TGTGCCAGCAGTTTCCGGATATATGGCTACACCTTC. The rearrangement joins TRBV6-1 to TRBJ1-2; no clear D gene. CDR1 and CDR2 from the germline V gene are MNHNS and SASEGT. V gave up 5 bases and J gave up 5 bases, with 9 bases separating them. The CDR3 runs to 12 residues.

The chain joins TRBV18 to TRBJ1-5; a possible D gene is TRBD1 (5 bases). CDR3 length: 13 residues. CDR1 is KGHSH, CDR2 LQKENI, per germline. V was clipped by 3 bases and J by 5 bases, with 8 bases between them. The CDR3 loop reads CASSPQGHQPQHF. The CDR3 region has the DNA TGTGCCAGCTCACCTCAGGGTCATCAGCCCCAGCATTTT.